The 27 T cell receptor beta chains presented below share a single source sample, sequenced in a study of cytomegalovirus exposure and HLA in healthy donors. TCRdb's copy holds only in-frame clones and misses some; the assay was immunoSEQ multiplex PCR. The table has 220,000 or so clones, 75% to 95% seen once. The sample was PBMCs. These receptors all come from a woman younger than 30 in good health and CMV-seronegative.

This chain joins TRBV2 and TRBJ2-3, with D hard to call. V shed 11 bases and J shed 1 base, with 13 bases lying between them. CDR3 length: 13 amino acids. Germline V gene data show CDR1 as SNHLY and CDR2 as FYNNEI. The CDR3 DNA reads TGTGCCCCCGTAAAGGAGCGCACAGATACGCAGTATTTT. This translates into CAPVKERTDTQYF.

The genes are TRBV29-1 and TRBJ1-3; 9 bases line up with TRBD1. The J segment lost 4 bases and the V segment lost 4 bases, leaving 5 bases of the junction unmatched. The CDR3 extends over 14 amino acids. Germline V gene sequence: CDR1 SQVTM, CDR2 ANQGSEA. Written as DNA, the CDR3 is TGCAGCGTTGTAGGGACAGGGAGCGGAAACACCATATATTTT. Protein: CSVVGTGSGNTIYF.

V gene TRBV29-1 combines with J gene TRBJ2-7; TRBD1 matches at 7 bases. Losses at the gene ends were 6 bases for V and 1 base for J; bases not matched to a gene: 12. The CDR3 runs to 15 residues. The germline CDR1 and CDR2 sequences are SQVTM and ANQGSEA. CDR3: CSVTIDRVGSYEQYF. CDR3 in DNA: TGCAGCGTGACCATTGACAGGGTGGGATCCTACGAGCAGTACTTC.

The chain is built from TRBV27 and TRBJ2-7; D is perhaps TRBD2 (6 bases). The CDR3 totals 15 residues. Trimming pared 0 bases from V and 3 bases from J, leaving 12 bases between. Germline V lookup: CDR1 MNHEY, CDR2 SMNVEV (reference sequence). CDR3 sequence: CASSLSNLAHYEQYF. The CDR3 DNA reads TGTGCCAGCAGTTTATCGAACCTAGCGCACTACGAGCAGTACTTC.

The rearrangement uses TRBV13 and TRBJ2-5, with 8 positions matching TRBD2. Germline V gene sequence: CDR1 PRHDT, CDR2 FYEKMQ (reference sequence). The CDR3 is 15 residues long. The ends lost 5 bases at V and 8 bases at J; junction bases unmatched: 13. The CDR3 loop reads CASSPREGPSATQYF. CDR3 nucleotides: TGTGCCAGCAGCCCCCGGGAGGGCCCGTCCGCAACCCAGTACTTC.

The V and J genes are TRBV29-1 and TRBJ1-5; D is undetermined. Germline V gene sequence: CDR1 SQVTM, CDR2 ANQGSEA. V lost 4 bases and J 6 bases, leaving 10 bases between the germline ends. This CDR3 region has 12 residues. CDR3 sequence: CSVAIIGQPQHF. CDR3 DNA: TGCAGCGTTGCTATTATTGGTCAGCCCCAGCATTTT. The variable domain in full, with the rest retrieved from reference TRBV29-1 and TRBJ1-5, is SAVISQKPSRDICQRGTSLTIQCQVDSQVTMMFWYRQQPGQSLTLIATANQGSEATYESGFVIDKFPISRPNLTFSTLTVSNMSPEDSSIYLCSVAIIGQPQHFGDGTRLSIL.

The rearrangement joins TRBV5-1 to TRBJ2-1; TRBD2 matches 7 bases. CDR1 and CDR2 from the germline V gene are SGHRS and YFSETQ. V was clipped by 0 bases and J by 2 bases; unmatched bases: 5. The CDR3 contains 16 residues. CDR3: CASSLGELAAYNEQFF. In DNA, the CDR3 is TGCGCCAGCAGCTTGGGGGAGCTAGCGGCCTACAATGAGCAGTTCTTC. Filled out from reference TRBV5-1 and TRBJ2-1, the complete variable domain reads KAGVTQTPRYLIKTRGQQVTLSCSPISGHRSVSWYQQTPGQGLQFLFEYFSETQRNKGNFPGRFSGRQFSNSRSEMNVSTLELGDSALYLCASSLGELAAYNEQFFGPGTRLTVL.

The rearrangement joins TRBV5-1 to TRBJ2-7; possible D gene TRBD1, 7 bases. This CDR3 spans 14 amino acids. Germline CDR1 and CDR2: SGHRS and YFSETQ. Trimming removed 3 bases from V and 5 bases from J, with 15 bases in between. The DNA for the CDR3 is TGCGCCAGCAGCTCCGGAGGGGGCAAGAACGAGCAGTACTTC. Its translation: CASSSGGGKNEQYF.

The chain uses TRBV10-2 and TRBJ1-2, with D perhaps matching TRBD1 (5 bases). Germline lookup yields CDR1 WSHSY and CDR2 SAAADI. The CDR3 is 13 residues long. V was pared by 6 bases and J by 5 bases, with 13 bases between. The CDR3 sequence: CASSATARYGYTF. CDR3 nucleotide sequence: TGCGCCAGCAGCGCGACAGCGAGATATGGCTACACCTTC.

The genes are TRBV7-2 and TRBJ2-7, with TRBD2 identical over 9 bases. Germline lookup yields CDR1 SGHTA and CDR2 FQGNSA. V shed 7 bases, J shed 3 bases, and the junction held 19 bases outside the gene matches. The CDR3 length is 18 residues. The CDR3 coding sequence is TGTGCCAGCACTATCCCGGCGCCGGTAGCGGGAGATTACTACGAGCAGTACTTC. It is translated as CASTIPAPVAGDYYEQYF.

CDR3 coding DNA: TGTGCCAGCAAGGGGCCGACGGTTACCTACGAGCAGTACTTC. This gives the protein CASKGPTVTYEQYF. The rearrangement links TRBV6-1 to TRBJ2-7; TRBD1 might be the D (5 bases). V lost 7 bases and J 2 bases, leaving 15 bases between the germline ends. The CDR3 length is 14 residues. Per the germline V gene, CDR1 is MNHNS and CDR2 is SASEGT.

J is TRBJ1-2 and V is TRBV27; TRBD1 agrees at 10 bases. J lost 0 bases, V lost 2 bases, and 12 bases had no gene match. There are 19 residues in the CDR3. Germline CDR1 reads MNHEY; CDR2 reads SMNVEV (reference sequence). The CDR3 sequence: CASSLRAPGQGTTNYGYTF. Written as DNA, the CDR3 is TGTGCCAGCAGTTTAAGGGCTCCGGGACAGGGGACAACTAACTATGGCTACACCTTC.

The chain links TRBV9 to TRBJ2-7, with D possibly being TRBD2 (6 bases). This CDR3 is built from 14 residues. Deletions cut 4 bases from V and 5 bases from J, with 16 bases between. The germline CDR1 and CDR2 sequences are SGDLS and YYNGEE. CDR3: CASSPPGGIHEQYF. DNA for the CDR3: TGTGCCAGCAGCCCCCCAGGAGGGATCCACGAGCAGTACTTC.

CDR3 nucleotide sequence: TGTGCCACCAGCGGATTACTAGGCACAGATACGCAGTATTTT. Amino acids: CATSGLLGTDTQYF. The chain combines TRBV15 with TRBJ2-3; perhaps TRBD2 as D (5 bases). Germline V gives CDR1 LNHNV, CDR2 YYDKDF (reference sequence). This CDR3 region has 14 residues. V lost 5 bases to trimming and J lost 1 base, with 10 bases between them.

This clone was counted a single time. The genes are TRBV5-8 and TRBJ2-1, with 11 bases identical to TRBD2. V lost 4 bases, J lost 8 bases, and 11 bases stayed unmatched. Germline V lookup: CDR1 SGHTS, CDR2 YDEGEE. The CDR3 is 16 amino acids. The DNA of the CDR3 is TGTGCCAGCAGCCCGGGGGGGACTAGCGGCTCGGATGAGCAGTTCTTC. Protein: CASSPGGTSGSDEQFF.

The chain combines TRBV27 with TRBJ1-4, with TRBD1 identical over 9 bases. This CDR3 has 17 residues. Trimming cost V 5 bases and J 5 bases; bases outside gene matches: 12. Germline loops: CDR1 MNHEY, CDR2 SMNVEV (reference sequence). CDR3 residues: CASSILPYGTGNEKLFF. The CDR3 DNA follows: TGTGCCAGCAGTATCTTACCGTATGGGACAGGGAATGAAAAACTGTTTTTT.

The DNA for the CDR3 is TGTGCCAGCAGCTTGGGAGGGCCCTACGAGCAGTACTTC. Its translation: CASSLGGPYEQYF. The chain combines TRBV27 with TRBJ2-7; 7 bases align to TRBD2. There are 13 residues in the CDR3. V shed 6 bases and J 2 bases; nucleotides not matched to a gene: 4. Germline-derived CDR1 and CDR2 are MNHEY and SMNVEV (reference sequence).

The chain carries TRBV7-9 and TRBJ2-5; 9 bases agree with TRBD2. Trimming removed 1 base from V and 4 bases from J; junction bases left unmatched: 1. CDR3 length: 14 residues. Germline V lookup: CDR1 SEHNR, CDR2 FQNEAQ (reference sequence). Written as DNA, the CDR3 is TGTGCCAGCAGCTTAGTACTAGCGGGAGAGACCCAGTACTTC. Protein product: CASSLVLAGETQYF.

Written as DNA, the CDR3 is TGTGCCAGCAGTCCCCCCAGAGGGACAGGGAACACTGAAGCTTTCTTT. Translation: CASSPPRGTGNTEAFF. V usage is TRBV28 and J usage is TRBJ1-1; 8 nucleotides line up with TRBD1. Per the germline V gene, CDR1 is MDHEN and CDR2 is SYDVKM. V dropped 5 bases and J dropped 1; count of bases not matched to a gene: 9. This CDR3 region has 16 residues.

This chain connects TRBV7-3 to TRBJ2-1; weak D call: TRBD2 (6 bases). This CDR3 has 11 amino acids. Germline V gene data show CDR1 as SGHTA and CDR2 as FQGTGA. The germline V and J ends were trimmed by 6 bases and 15 bases, with 15 bases remaining between them. In nucleotides, the CDR3 is TGTGCCAGCAGTTTCGGGGGTACAGCGTTCTTC. Translation: CASSFGGTAFF. The full variable domain, with the rest looked up from reference TRBV7-3 and TRBJ2-1, is GAGVSQTPSNKVTEKGKYVELRCDPISGHTALYWYRQSLGQGPEFLIYFQGTGAADDSGLPNDRFFAVRPEGSVSTLKIQRTERGDSAVYLCASSFGGTAFFGPGTRLTVL.

The chain uses TRBV18 and TRBJ1-2; D remains ambiguous. The CDR3 is 14 residues long. V lost 3 bases and J 1 base, leaving 9 bases between the germline ends. The V gene's germline CDR1 is KGHSH and CDR2 LQKENI. In DNA form, the CDR3 reads TGTGCCAGCTCACCTCCAGGCGTTAACTATGGCTACACCTTC. Amino acids: CASSPPGVNYGYTF. Full variable domain (outside the CDR3, taken from reference TRBV18 and TRBJ1-2): NAGVMQNPRHLVRRRGQEARLRCSPMKGHSHVYWYRQLPEEGLKFMVYLQKENIIDESGMPKERFSAEFPKEGPSILRIQQVVRGDSAAYFCASSPPGVNYGYTFGSGTRLTVV.

The chain has TRBV10-3 and TRBJ1-6; TRBD1 is a possible D gene (5 bases). Deletions cut 5 bases from V and 2 bases from J, with 10 bases between. The germline V gene has CDR1 ENHRY and CDR2 SYGVKD. This CDR3 has 15 amino acids. The CDR3 region is CAISSREPYNSPLHF. As DNA, the CDR3 is TGTGCCATCAGTAGCAGGGAACCCTATAATTCACCCCTCCACTTT.

The chain combines TRBV5-1 with TRBJ1-1; possible D gene TRBD1, 5 bases. Per germline, CDR1 SGHRS and CDR2 YFSETQ. This CDR3 is 13 amino acids long. Trimming cost V 0 bases and J 9 bases, with 12 bases left between them. The CDR3 spells CASSLDDSLKAFF. The CDR3 coding sequence is TGCGCCAGCAGCTTGGACGACAGCTTAAAAGCTTTCTTT.

The rearrangement joins TRBV4-1 to TRBJ2-1; 8 bases match TRBD2. Germline V gives CDR1 MGHRA, CDR2 YSYEKL. The CDR3 totals 17 residues. The V and J ends lost 0 bases and 8 bases, in that order; junction bases with no gene match: 12. The CDR3 bases are TGCGCCAGCAGCCAAGATGGCGGGAGGATGGATTTGCATGAGCAGTTCTTC. It codes for CASSQDGGRMDLHEQFF.

V is TRBV5-6 and J is TRBJ2-5; 11 nucleotides match TRBD2. Trimming removed 2 bases from V and 3 bases from J; junction bases left unmatched: 6. The CDR3 contains 16 residues. Germline V gene data show CDR1 as SGHDT and CDR2 as YYEEEE. The CDR3 sequence: CASSFRLAGSKETQYF. The CDR3 DNA is TGTGCCAGCAGCTTCCGACTAGCGGGATCCAAAGAGACCCAGTACTTC. Full variable domain (outside the CDR3, taken from reference TRBV5-6 and TRBJ2-5): DAGVTQSPTHLIKTRGQQVTLRCSPKSGHDTVSWYQQALGQGPQFIFQYYEEEERQRGNFPDRFSGHQFPNYSSELNVNALLLGDSALYLCASSFRLAGSKETQYFGPGTRLLVL.

The genes are TRBV6-1 and TRBJ2-1, with 9 bases that match TRBD1. Germline V CDR1 and CDR2: MNHNS, SASEGT. Trimming cost V 8 bases and J 1 base; bases outside gene matches: 6. CDR3 length: 15 residues. The CDR3 loop reads CASETGTGSYNEQFF. CDR3 in DNA: TGTGCCAGCGAAACCGGGACAGGGTCCTACAATGAGCAGTTCTTC.

The CDR3: CASSATSGDPVETQYF. CDR3 nucleotides: TGCGCCAGCAGTGCAACTAGCGGGGACCCAGTGGAGACCCAGTACTTC. The chain joins TRBV10-2 to TRBJ2-5; the match to TRBD2 covers 10 bases. Unmatched junction bases numbered 10, after V lost 4 bases and J lost 5 bases. Germline lookup yields CDR1 WSHSY and CDR2 SAAADI. The CDR3 covers 16 residues.